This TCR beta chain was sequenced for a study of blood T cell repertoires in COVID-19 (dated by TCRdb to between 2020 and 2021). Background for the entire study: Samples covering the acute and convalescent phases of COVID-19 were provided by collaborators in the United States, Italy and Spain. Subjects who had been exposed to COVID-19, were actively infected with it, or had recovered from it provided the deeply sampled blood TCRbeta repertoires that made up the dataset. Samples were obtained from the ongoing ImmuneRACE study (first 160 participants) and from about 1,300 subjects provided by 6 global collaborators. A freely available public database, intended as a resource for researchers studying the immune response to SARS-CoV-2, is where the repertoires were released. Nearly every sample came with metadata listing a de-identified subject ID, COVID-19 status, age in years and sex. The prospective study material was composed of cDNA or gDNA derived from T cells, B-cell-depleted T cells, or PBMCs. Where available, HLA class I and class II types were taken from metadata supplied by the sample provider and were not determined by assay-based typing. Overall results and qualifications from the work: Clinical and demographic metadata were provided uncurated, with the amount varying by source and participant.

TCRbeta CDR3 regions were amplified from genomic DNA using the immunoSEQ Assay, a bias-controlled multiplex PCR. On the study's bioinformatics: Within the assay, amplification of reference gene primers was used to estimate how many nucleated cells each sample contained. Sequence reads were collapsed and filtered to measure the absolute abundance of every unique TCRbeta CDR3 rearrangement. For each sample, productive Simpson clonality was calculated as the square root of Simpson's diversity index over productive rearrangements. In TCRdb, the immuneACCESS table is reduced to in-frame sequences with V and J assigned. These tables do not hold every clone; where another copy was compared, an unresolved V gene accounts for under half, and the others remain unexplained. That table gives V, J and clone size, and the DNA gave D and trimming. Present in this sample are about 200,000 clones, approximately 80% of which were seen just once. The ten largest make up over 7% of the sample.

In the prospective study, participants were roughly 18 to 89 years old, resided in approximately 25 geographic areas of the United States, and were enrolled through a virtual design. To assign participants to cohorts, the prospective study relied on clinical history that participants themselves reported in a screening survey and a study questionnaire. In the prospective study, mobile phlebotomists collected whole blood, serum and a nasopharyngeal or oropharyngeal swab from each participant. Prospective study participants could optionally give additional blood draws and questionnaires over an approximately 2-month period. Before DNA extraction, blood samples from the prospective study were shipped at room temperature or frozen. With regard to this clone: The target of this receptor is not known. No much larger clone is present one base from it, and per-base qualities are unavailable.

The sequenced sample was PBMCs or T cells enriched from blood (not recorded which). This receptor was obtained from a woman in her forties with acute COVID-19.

The CDR3 in this case is CAWSVGRSGNSPLHF. The DNA sequence is as follows: TGTGCCTGGAGTGTAGGAAGGAGTGGTAACTCACCCCTCCACTTT. Rearrangement joined TRBV30 to TRBJ1-6; no D gene is confidently identified. From the cysteine through the phenylalanine, the CDR3 covers 15 amino acids. Only CDR3 DNA is held: 45 bases, read in frame from base 1. As encoded in the germline V gene (reference sequence), CDR1 is GTSNPN while CDR2 is SVGIG. V was cut back by 0 bases and J by 10 bases, leaving a gap of 16 bases between them.